The source of this TCR beta chain is a study of T cells in Graves' hyperthyroidism and ophthalmopathy. The study, taken as a whole, reports: Expanded thyroid clonotypes (above 0.001) were mostly also found in blood. In validation, the model predicted ophthalmopathy. These predictions came a median roughly 6.5 months before onset.

There are a few counts of this clonotype. Its antigen is not identified. Using more than 7.5 ml of fresh peripheral blood, PBMCs were prepared. With V trimmed by 5 bases and J by 4 bases, 7 bases remained unmatched. CDR3 size: 15 residues. Germline V lookup: CDR1 KGHSH, CDR2 LQKENI. RNA transcripts yielded amplified TCR beta CDR3 regions. RT-PCR in the first round (using the HTBI primer set) targeted the TCR CDR3. TCRdb fed the multiplex PCR reads into MiXCR, producing one record per CDR3 protein. The sample has hundreds of thousands of distinct CDR3 sequences, around 22% seen once; the top ten hold about 11%.

The TCR sequence derives from a woman under 40 with Graves' ophthalmopathy. What was sequenced was blood. This chain uses TRBV18 with TRBJ1-5; 8 bases agree with TRBD1. The CDR3 sequence: CASSSTGTGNQPQHF. The CDR3 coding sequence is TGTGCCAGCTCATCCACCGGGACAGGTAATCAGCCCCAGCATTTT.